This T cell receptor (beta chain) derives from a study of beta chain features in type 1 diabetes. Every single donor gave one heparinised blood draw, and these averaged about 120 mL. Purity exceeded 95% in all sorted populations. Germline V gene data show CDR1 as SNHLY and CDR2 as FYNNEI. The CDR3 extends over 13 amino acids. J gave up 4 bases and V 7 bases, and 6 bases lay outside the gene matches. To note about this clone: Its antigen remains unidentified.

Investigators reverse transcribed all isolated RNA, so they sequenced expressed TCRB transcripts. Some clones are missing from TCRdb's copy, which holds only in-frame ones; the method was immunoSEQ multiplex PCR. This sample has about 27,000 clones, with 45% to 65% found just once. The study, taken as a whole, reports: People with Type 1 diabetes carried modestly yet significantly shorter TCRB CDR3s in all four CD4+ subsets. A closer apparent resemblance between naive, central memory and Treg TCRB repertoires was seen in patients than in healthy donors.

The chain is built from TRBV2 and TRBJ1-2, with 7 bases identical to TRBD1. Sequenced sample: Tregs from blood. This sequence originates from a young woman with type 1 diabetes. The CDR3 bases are TGTGCCAGCAAAGGGACAGCCTTCTATGGCTACACCTTC. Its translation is CASKGTAFYGYTF.